The present T cell receptor (beta chain) was sequenced within a study of blood T cell repertoires in COVID-19. Overall study context: The samples span acute and convalescent COVID-19 from the United States, Italy and Spain. T cells, B-cell-depleted T cells, or PBMCs provided the cDNA or gDNA that served as material.

The CDR3 covers 14 residues. The junction had 8 bases not matched to a gene; V was cut back by 8 bases and J by 7 bases. Looked up from germline, CDR1 is MDHEN and CDR2 is SYDVKM. As originally analysed: How many nucleated cells were present was estimated from reference gene primer amplification. Generated by immunoSEQ multiplex PCR, the TCRdb table keeps only in-frame clones and is missing some. That table supplies the V and J calls and clone size; D and trimming were determined from the DNA. Here the sample spans approximately 140,000 clones, 80% to 90% being singletons. What was sequenced was peripheral blood. The rearrangement links TRBV28 to TRBJ1-6; 7 bases line up with TRBD1. The clonotype was recovered from a man aged 65 to 85 with acute or convalescent COVID-19. CDR3 protein: CASGTASSNSPLHF. DNA of the CDR3: TGTGCCAGCGGGACAGCGTCTAGCAATTCACCCCTCCACTTT.